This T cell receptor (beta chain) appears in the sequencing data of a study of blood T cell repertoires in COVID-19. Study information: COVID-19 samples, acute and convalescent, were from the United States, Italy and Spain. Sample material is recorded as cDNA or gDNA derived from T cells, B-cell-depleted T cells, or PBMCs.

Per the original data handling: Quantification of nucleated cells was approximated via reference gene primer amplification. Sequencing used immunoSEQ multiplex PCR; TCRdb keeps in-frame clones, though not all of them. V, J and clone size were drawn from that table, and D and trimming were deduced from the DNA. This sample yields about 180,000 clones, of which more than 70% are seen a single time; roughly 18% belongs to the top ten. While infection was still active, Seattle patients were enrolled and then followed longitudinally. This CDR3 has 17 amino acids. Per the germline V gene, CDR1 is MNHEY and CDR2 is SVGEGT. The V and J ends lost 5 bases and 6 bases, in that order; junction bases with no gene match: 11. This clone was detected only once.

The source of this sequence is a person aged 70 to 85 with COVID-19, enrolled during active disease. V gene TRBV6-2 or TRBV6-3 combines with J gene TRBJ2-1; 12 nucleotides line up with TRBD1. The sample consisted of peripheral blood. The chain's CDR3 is CASSTRRGQGASNEQFF. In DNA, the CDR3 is TGTGCCAGCAGTACGCGACGGGGACAGGGGGCGAGCAATGAGCAGTTCTTC.